These 29 T cell receptor beta chains were sequenced from one sample in a study of cytomegalovirus exposure and HLA in healthy donors. Researchers ran the PCR with 60 Vbeta and 13 Jbeta primers. Produced via immunoSEQ multiplex PCR; TCRdb's table is partial and in-frame only. The table includes 150,000 to 200,000 clones, around three quarters detected once. Sequencing was done on a sample of PBMCs. The origin of the receptors is a middle-aged man in good health and CMV-seronegative.

The rearrangement links TRBV18 to TRBJ2-7, with 10 bases aligning to TRBD1. V shed 3 bases and J 4 bases; nucleotides not matched to a gene: 3. This CDR3 region has 14 residues. CDR1 is KGHSH and CDR2 is LQKENI in the germline V gene. The CDR3 coding sequence is TGTGCCAGCTCACCCCGGGACAGGGGTTACGAGCAGTACTTC. Translating gives CASSPRDRGYEQYF.

This clone was observed at least ten times. The chain uses TRBV7-2 and TRBJ2-5, with D perhaps matching TRBD1 (6 bases). The CDR3 loop spans 15 amino acids. CDR1 and CDR2 from the germline V gene are SGHTA and FQGNSA. V lost 5 bases to trimming and J lost 4 bases, with 17 bases between them. CDR3 amino acids: CASSLLLGARETQYF. In DNA, the CDR3 is TGTGCCAGCAGCCTCTTGCTGGGGGCGCGAGAGACCCAGTACTTC.

CDR3 protein: CASLPYRDTNYEQYF. CDR3 coding DNA: TGTGCCAGCCTCCCCTATCGGGACACCAACTACGAGCAGTACTTC. The chain links TRBV7-9 to TRBJ2-7; D is possibly TRBD1 (6 bases). In germline, CDR1 is SEHNR, CDR2 FQNEAQ (reference sequence). This CDR3 comprises 15 residues. Trimming cost V 8 bases and J 3 bases, with 20 bases left between them.

The gene calls are TRBV7-2 and TRBJ2-7; TRBD2 might be the D (5 bases). V lost 4 bases and J 6 bases, leaving 16 bases between the germline ends. The CDR3 sequence is 14 residues long. Per germline, CDR1 SGHTA and CDR2 FQGNSA. The CDR3 spells CASSSPREGPEQYF. The CDR3 coding sequence is TGTGCCAGCAGCTCCCCGAGGGAAGGGCCCGAGCAGTACTTC.

The rearrangement uses TRBV5-4 and TRBJ2-7, with 7 bases matching TRBD1. The CDR3 totals 13 residues. V trimming: 3 bases; J trimming: 7 bases; junction bases outside the gene matches: 7. Germline V gene data show CDR1 as SGHNT and CDR2 as YYREEE (reference sequence). The CDR3: CASSSNPGQEQYF. In nucleotides, the CDR3 is TGTGCCAGCAGCTCTAATCCGGGACAGGAGCAGTACTTC. Full variable domain (missing parts from reference TRBV5-4 and TRBJ2-7): ETGVTQSPTHLIKTRGQQVTLRCSSQSGHNTVSWYQQALGQGPQFIFQYYREEENGRGNFPPRFSGLQFPNYSSELNVNALELDDSALYLCASSSNPGQEQYFGPGTRLTVT.

This clone was detected a few times. The chain joins TRBV10-3 to TRBJ2-4; 10 nucleotides align to TRBD1. J was trimmed by 1 base and V by 5 bases; bases with no gene match: 8. Germline V gene sequence: CDR1 ENHRY, CDR2 SYGVKD. The CDR3 runs 17 residues. For the CDR3, the DNA is TGTGCCATCAGTTCTAGCCTGGACAGGGGGGCCAAAAACATTCAGTACTTC. Its translation: CAISSSLDRGAKNIQYF.

The chain carries TRBV27 and TRBJ1-5; no clear D. The CDR3 is 13 amino acids. Germline V CDR1 and CDR2: MNHEY, SMNVEV (reference sequence). V lost 4 bases, J lost 3 bases, and 7 bases lay in between. The DNA for the CDR3 is TGTGCCAGCAGTTCAGGCCTCAATCAGCCCCAGCATTTT. Amino acids: CASSSGLNQPQHF.

The rearrangement joins TRBV19 to TRBJ1-1; possible D gene TRBD1, 5 bases. This CDR3 region has 15 residues. Looked up from germline, CDR1 is LNHDA and CDR2 is SQIVND (reference sequence). Trimming removed 8 bases at V and 0 bases at J, with 16 bases between. The CDR3 loop is CASSGWHRLNTEAFF. DNA for the CDR3: TGTGCCAGTTCAGGGTGGCACCGATTGAACACTGAAGCTTTCTTT.

The V gene is TRBV6-5, the J gene TRBJ2-1; TRBD2 matches at 8 bases. The CDR3 contains 14 residues. V dropped 8 bases and J dropped 3; count of bases not matched to a gene: 6. From germline, CDR1 is MNHEY and CDR2 SVGAGI. CDR3 sequence reads: CASGTSGYYNEQFF. The CDR3 nucleotides are TGTGCCAGCGGAACTAGCGGCTACTACAATGAGCAGTTCTTC.

This rearrangement joins TRBV2 to TRBJ2-6; D gene ambiguous. V was cut by 6 bases and J by 4 bases, with 10 bases left in between. Germline loops: CDR1 SNHLY, CDR2 FYNNEI. The CDR3 sequence is 14 residues long. DNA of the CDR3: TGTGCCAGCAGCGCGTTCTTGGGGGCCAACGTCCTGACTTTC. This encodes CASSAFLGANVLTF.

The chain has TRBV10-2 and TRBJ2-3; 9 bases line up with TRBD1. The V and J ends lost 8 bases and 0 bases, in that order; junction bases with no gene match: 6. Germline V gene data show CDR1 as WSHSY and CDR2 as SAAADI. The CDR3 consists of 15 residues. CDR3 loop: CASGGQGSSTDTQYF. The DNA of the CDR3 is TGCGCCAGCGGGGGACAGGGTAGTAGCACAGATACGCAGTATTTT.

The J gene is TRBJ1-6, the V gene TRBV7-2; TRBD1 aligns across 8 bases. Germline V gene data show CDR1 as SGHTA and CDR2 as FQGNSA. Losses at the gene ends were 5 bases for V and 8 bases for J; bases not matched to a gene: 8. The CDR3 covers 15 residues. CDR3 nucleotide sequence: TGTGCCAGCAGCAAGAGGGACAGGCGAGATTCACCCCTCCACTTT. Residues: CASSKRDRRDSPLHF.

This chain links TRBV7-9 with TRBJ1-1; 11 bases map to TRBD1. Germline V gives CDR1 SEHNR, CDR2 FQNEAQ (reference sequence). CDR3 length: 15 amino acids. With 1 base clipped from V and 3 bases from J, the junction kept 1 base outside the gene matches. The CDR3 DNA is TGTGCCAGCAGCTTAGGGACAGGGGGCGACACTGAAGCTTTCTTT. This gives the protein CASSLGTGGDTEAFF.

The chain's CDR3 is CASSQDLEGKAFF. DNA of the CDR3: TGCGCCAGCAGCCAAGATCTGGAGGGCAAGGCTTTCTTT. The chain has TRBV4-1 and TRBJ1-1, with D hard to call. The V gene's germline CDR1 is MGHRA and CDR2 YSYEKL. V lost 0 bases to trimming and J lost 11 bases, with 13 bases between them. The length of the CDR3 is 13 residues.

This chain connects TRBV2 to TRBJ2-5; 7 bases are a match to TRBD1. Germline assignment: CDR1 SNHLY and CDR2 FYNNEI. The CDR3 totals 13 residues. J gave up 3 bases and V 5 bases, and 3 bases lay outside the gene matches. CDR3: CASSFTGEETQYF. The CDR3 nucleotides are TGTGCCAGCAGTTTCACAGGGGAAGAGACCCAGTACTTC.

The chain joins TRBV14 to TRBJ1-6; 7 bases line up with TRBD1. Germline V CDR1 and CDR2: SGHDN, FVKESK. The CDR3 extends over 21 amino acids. V was pared by 2 bases and J by 9 bases, with 25 bases of the junction left unmatched. The chain's CDR3 is CASSQLDRDRGGSVWVSPLHF. The CDR3 DNA follows: TGTGCCAGCAGCCAATTGGACCGGGACAGAGGAGGCTCTGTCTGGGTTTCACCCCTCCACTTT. Drawing the rest from reference TRBV14 and TRBJ1-6, the complete variable domain is EAGVTQFPSHSVIEKGQTVTLRCDPISGHDNLYWYRRVMGKEIKFLLHFVKESKQDESGMPNNRFLAERTGGTYSTLKVQPAELEDSGVYFCASSQLDRDRGGSVWVSPLHFGNGTRLTVT.

The V gene is TRBV18, the J gene TRBJ1-1; D is unresolved. The germline gives CDR1 KGHSH, CDR2 LQKENI. Between the trimmed V and J ends, which lost 3 bases and 5 bases, there was a span of 10 bases. CDR3 length: 13 amino acids. CDR3 protein: CASSPNTGTEAFF. The CDR3 DNA is TGTGCCAGCTCACCGAATACGGGAACTGAAGCTTTCTTT.

The J gene is TRBJ2-2, the V gene TRBV2; 13 nucleotides match TRBD2. Per germline, CDR1 SNHLY and CDR2 FYNNEI. The CDR3 covers 18 residues. Germline trimming cut 4 bases from V and 4 bases from J; bases unmatched to any gene: 9. In DNA, the CDR3 is TGTGCCAGCAGTGGAGACAGGGGGACTAGCGGGACCACCGGGGAGCTGTTTTTT. Its translation: CASSGDRGTSGTTGELFF.

This clone was counted a few times. V usage is TRBV5-4 and J usage is TRBJ1-4, with 8 bases aligning to TRBD1. The CDR3 covers 17 residues. From germline, CDR1 is SGHNT and CDR2 YYREEE (reference sequence). The V segment lost 2 bases and the J segment 3 bases; nucleotides outside the gene matches: 9. The chain's CDR3 is CASSFRTGRWANEKLFF. The CDR3 DNA sequence: TGTGCCAGCAGCTTTAGGACAGGGCGTTGGGCTAATGAAAAACTGTTTTTT. Looking up the rest from reference TRBV5-4 and TRBJ1-4 gives the full variable domain: ETGVTQSPTHLIKTRGQQVTLRCSSQSGHNTVSWYQQALGQGPQFIFQYYREEENGRGNFPPRFSGLQFPNYSSELNVNALELDDSALYLCASSFRTGRWANEKLFFGSGTQLSVL.

In this sample, this clone turned up a few times. The gene calls are TRBV7-3 and TRBJ2-2; 11 bases line up with TRBD1. There are 18 residues in the CDR3. The V segment lost 5 bases and the J segment 4 bases; nucleotides outside the gene matches: 12. Germline CDR1 is SGHTA and CDR2 is FQGTGA. DNA of the CDR3: TGTGCCAGCAGCCCCCGGGGACAGGGGGACCGGGGCACCGGGGAGCTGTTTTTT. Protein sequence: CASSPRGQGDRGTGELFF.

This rearrangement joins TRBV18 to TRBJ1-3, with 8 bases aligning to TRBD1. Germline V gene lookup returns CDR1 KGHSH and CDR2 LQKENI. Unmatched junction bases numbered 3, after V lost 3 bases and J lost 2 bases. The CDR3 spans 15 residues. The CDR3 region is CASSPGQGAGNTIYF. CDR3 in DNA: TGTGCCAGCTCACCCGGACAGGGCGCTGGAAACACCATATATTTT.

This chain uses TRBV10-3 with TRBJ1-2; maybe TRBD1 (5 bases). Per germline, CDR1 ENHRY and CDR2 SYGVKD. Between the trimmed V and J ends, which lost 8 bases and 2 bases, there was a span of 15 bases. This CDR3 is 14 amino acids long. DNA for the CDR3: TGTGCCATCCACCCCGACAGCCGCAACTATGGCTACACCTTC. Translated, it gives CAIHPDSRNYGYTF.

The chain is built from TRBV6-6 and TRBJ1-6; D gene unclear. Trimming took 0 bases from V and 8 from J, leaving 8 bases between them. Germline values: CDR1 MNHNY, CDR2 SVGAGI (reference sequence). The CDR3 totals 14 residues. CDR3 in DNA: TGTGCCAGCAGTTACTCGTTAGGAGATTCACCCCTCCACTTT. It encodes CASSYSLGDSPLHF.

This clone was counted a few times. At one of its ends the junction is not consistent with the germline gene, which may arise from a read error. The rearrangement joins TRBV7-9 to TRBJ1-1, with TRBD1 identical over 7 bases. The germline gives CDR1 SEHNR, CDR2 FQNEAQ (reference sequence). The CDR3 loop spans 14 amino acids. The chain's CDR3 is CSSSLTGTATEAFF. The CDR3 DNA follows: TGTTCCAGCAGCTTAACCGGGACAGCCACTGAAGCTTTCTTT.

CDR3 in DNA: TGTGCCACCGTCGGGGGGCAGGGCTATGGCTACACCTTC. This translates into CATVGGQGYGYTF. This sequence joins TRBV6-5 and TRBJ1-2; a weak D match, TRBD1 (6 bases). Trimming shortened V by 10 bases and J by 4 bases, and 16 bases separated the two germline ends. Germline V gene lookup returns CDR1 MNHEY and CDR2 SVGAGI. The CDR3 spans 13 residues.

V and J are TRBV6-6 and TRBJ1-1; no reliable D call. Trimming stripped 2 bases from V and 1 base from J, with 5 bases between. The CDR3 consists of 13 residues. The germline gives CDR1 MNHNY, CDR2 SVGAGI (reference sequence). CDR3 DNA: TGTGCCAGCAGTTACCCTACGAACACTGAAGCTTTCTTT. Translation gives CASSYPTNTEAFF.

This chain uses TRBV18 with TRBJ2-7; possible D gene TRBD1, 6 bases. V was shortened by 4 bases and J by 0 bases, with 7 bases between the two germline ends. Germline V gene data show CDR1 as KGHSH and CDR2 as LQKENI. The CDR3 is made up of 13 amino acids. The CDR3 here is CASSLDSSYEQYF. In nucleotides, the CDR3 is TGTGCCAGCTCACTGGACAGCTCCTACGAGCAGTACTTC.

V is TRBV6-6 and J is TRBJ2-7; D call uncertain. The germline CDR1 and CDR2 sequences are MNHNY and SVGAGI (reference sequence). The CDR3 has 15 amino acids. Trimming cost V 6 bases and J 0 bases, with 15 bases left between them. The CDR3 is CASSRFLTSSYEQYF. The CDR3 nucleotides are TGTGCCAGCAGCCGTTTCCTTACGAGCTCCTACGAGCAGTACTTC.

The chain is built from TRBV5-1 and TRBJ2-1; D not resolved. CDR3 size: 13 residues. V lost 0 bases and J lost 9, with 10 bases in between. Germline lookup yields CDR1 SGHRS and CDR2 YFSETQ. The CDR3 bases are TGCGCCAGCAGCTTGGCCCAGTATGTTGAGCAGTTCTTC. Residues: CASSLAQYVEQFF.